What follows is one T cell receptor beta chain and its context. The data originate from a study of T cells after somatic rescue of genetic block. Measured with immunoSEQ multiplex PCR; TCRdb has only the in-frame clones, and not every one. The sample shows over 9,500 clones, around 72% of them seen only once. This CDR3 contains 15 residues. Per the germline V gene, CDR1 is SGHRS and CDR2 is YFSETQ. V was shortened by 3 bases and J by 6 bases, with 16 bases between the two germline ends. Sequencing used peripheral blood mononuclear cells (PBMCs). This clonotype was obtained from a boy aged 5-17 years. The V gene is TRBV5-1, the J gene TRBJ2-1; a possible D gene is TRBD2 (5 bases). The CDR3 sequence is CASSSFGSNANEQFF. As DNA, the CDR3 is TGCGCCAGCAGCTCCTTTGGGAGTAATGCCAATGAGCAGTTCTTC.